What follows describes a single T cell receptor beta chain. This sample is drawn from a study of early stage breast cancer tumors. This CDR3 is 15 amino acids long. The germline V gene has CDR1 SGHRS and CDR2 YFSETQ. The V end lost 4 bases, the J end lost 1 base, and 12 bases lay between the germline ends. Sequencing used immunoSEQ multiplex PCR; TCRdb keeps in-frame clones, though not all of them. The table lists about 24,000 clones, 65% to 70% of them singletons. The V and J genes are TRBV5-1 and TRBJ2-1, with D possibly being TRBD2 (6 bases). This clonotype was sampled from a person aged 55 to 75 with breast cancer. The specimen sequenced was breast tumor tissue. The CDR3 reads CASSPGTSSYNEQFF. CDR3 DNA: TGCGCCAGCAGCCCCGGGACTTCATCCTACAATGAGCAGTTCTTC.